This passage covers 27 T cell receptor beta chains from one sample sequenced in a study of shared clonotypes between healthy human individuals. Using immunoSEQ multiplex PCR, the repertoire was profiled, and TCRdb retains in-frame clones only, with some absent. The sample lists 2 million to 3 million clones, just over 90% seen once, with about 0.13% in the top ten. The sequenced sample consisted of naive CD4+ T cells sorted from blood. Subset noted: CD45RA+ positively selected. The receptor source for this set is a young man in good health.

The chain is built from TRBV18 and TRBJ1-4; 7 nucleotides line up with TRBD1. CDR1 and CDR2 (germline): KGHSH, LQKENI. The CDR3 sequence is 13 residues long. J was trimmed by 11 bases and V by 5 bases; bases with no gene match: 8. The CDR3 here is CASSRDSLEKLFF. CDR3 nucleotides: TGTGCCAGCTCAAGGGACAGTCTAGAGAAACTGTTTTTT.

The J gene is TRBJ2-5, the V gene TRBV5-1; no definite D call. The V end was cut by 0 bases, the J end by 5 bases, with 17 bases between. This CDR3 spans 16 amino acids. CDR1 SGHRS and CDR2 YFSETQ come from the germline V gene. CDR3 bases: TGCGCCAGCAGCTTGGCCATGAAAACCCAGTGGGAGACCCAGTACTTC. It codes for CASSLAMKTQWETQYF.

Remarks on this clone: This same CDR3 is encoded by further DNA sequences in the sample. CDR3: CASSFEGRGNQPQHF. The DNA of the CDR3 is TGTGCCAGCAGTTTCGAGGGCAGGGGCAATCAGCCCCAGCATTTT. The J gene is TRBJ1-5, the V gene TRBV27; tentatively, D is TRBD1 (5 bases). The CDR3 contains 15 residues. The germline V and J ends were trimmed by 3 bases and 2 bases, with 11 bases remaining between them. In germline, CDR1 is MNHEY, CDR2 SMNVEV (reference sequence).

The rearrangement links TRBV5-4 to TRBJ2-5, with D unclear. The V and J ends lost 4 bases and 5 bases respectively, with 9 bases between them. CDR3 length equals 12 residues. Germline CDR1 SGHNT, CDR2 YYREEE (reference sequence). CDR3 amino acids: CASSRQGETQYF. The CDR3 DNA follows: TGTGCCAGCAGCCGGCAAGGGGAGACCCAGTACTTC.

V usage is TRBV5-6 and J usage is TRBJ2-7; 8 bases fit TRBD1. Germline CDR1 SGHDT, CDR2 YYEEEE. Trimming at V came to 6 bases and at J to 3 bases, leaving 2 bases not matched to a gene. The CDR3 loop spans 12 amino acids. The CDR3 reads CASKQGGYEQYF. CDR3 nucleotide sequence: TGTGCCAGCAAACAGGGGGGCTACGAGCAGTACTTC.

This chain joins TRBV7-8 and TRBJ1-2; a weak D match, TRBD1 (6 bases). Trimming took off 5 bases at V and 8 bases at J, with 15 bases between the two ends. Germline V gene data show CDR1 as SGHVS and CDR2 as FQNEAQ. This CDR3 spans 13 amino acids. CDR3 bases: TGTGCCAGCAGCGTGACAGGCCCGGGGGGCTACACCTTC. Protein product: CASSVTGPGGYTF.

CDR3 residues: CASRPGQGQSPLHF. In DNA, the CDR3 is TGTGCCAGCAGGCCGGGACAGGGACAGTCACCCCTCCACTTT. V usage is TRBV5-6 and J usage is TRBJ1-6; the match to TRBD1 covers 9 bases. The V segment lost 5 bases and the J segment 10 bases; nucleotides outside the gene matches: 7. This CDR3 has 14 amino acids. CDR1 SGHDT and CDR2 YYEEEE come from the germline V gene.

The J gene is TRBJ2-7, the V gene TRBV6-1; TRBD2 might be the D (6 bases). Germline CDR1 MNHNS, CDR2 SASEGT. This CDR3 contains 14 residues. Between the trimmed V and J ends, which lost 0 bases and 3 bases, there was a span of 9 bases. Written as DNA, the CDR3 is TGTGCCAGCAGTGAAGCGAGGCGGGGCTACGAGCAGTACTTC. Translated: CASSEARRGYEQYF.

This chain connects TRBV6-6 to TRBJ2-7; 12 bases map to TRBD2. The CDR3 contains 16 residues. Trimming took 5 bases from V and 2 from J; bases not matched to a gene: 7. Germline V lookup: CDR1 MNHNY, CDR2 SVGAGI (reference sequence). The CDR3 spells CASSPIGLAGTYEQYF. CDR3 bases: TGTGCCAGCAGTCCGATCGGACTAGCGGGAACCTACGAGCAGTACTTC.

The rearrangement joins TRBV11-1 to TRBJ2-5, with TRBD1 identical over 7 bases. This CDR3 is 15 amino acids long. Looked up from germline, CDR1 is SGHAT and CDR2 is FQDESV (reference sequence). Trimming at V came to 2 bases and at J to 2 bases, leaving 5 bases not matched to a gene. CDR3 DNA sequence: TGTGCCAGCAGCTTAAATCCGGGACAGCAAGAGACCCAGTACTTC. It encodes CASSLNPGQQETQYF.

The CDR3 DNA sequence: TGTGCCAGCAGTTTGTGGCAGGGAACAGGCTACACCTTC. It specifies CASSLWQGTGYTF. The chain is built from TRBV28 and TRBJ1-2; maybe TRBD1 (5 bases). There are 13 residues in the CDR3. Between the trimmed V and J ends, which lost 3 bases and 8 bases, there was a span of 13 bases. CDR1 and CDR2 (germline): MDHEN, SYDVKM.

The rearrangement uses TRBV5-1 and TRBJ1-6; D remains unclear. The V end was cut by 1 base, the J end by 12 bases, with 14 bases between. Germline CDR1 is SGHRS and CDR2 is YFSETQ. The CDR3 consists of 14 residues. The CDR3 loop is CASSLMADEEPLHF. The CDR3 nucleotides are TGCGCCAGCAGCTTGATGGCAGATGAGGAACCCCTCCACTTT.

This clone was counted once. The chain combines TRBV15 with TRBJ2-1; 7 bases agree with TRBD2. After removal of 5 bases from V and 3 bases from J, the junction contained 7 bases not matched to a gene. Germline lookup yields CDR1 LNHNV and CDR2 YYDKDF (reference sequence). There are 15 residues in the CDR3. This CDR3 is CATSVGLDFYNEQFF. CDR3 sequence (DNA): TGTGCCACCAGCGTAGGACTAGACTTCTACAATGAGCAGTTCTTC.

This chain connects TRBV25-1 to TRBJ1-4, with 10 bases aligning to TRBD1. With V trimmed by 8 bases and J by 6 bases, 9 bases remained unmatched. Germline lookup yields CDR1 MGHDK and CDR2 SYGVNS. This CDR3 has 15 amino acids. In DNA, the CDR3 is TGTGCCAGCGAAATATTTGGGACAGGGGATGAAAAACTGTTTTTT. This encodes CASEIFGTGDEKLFF.

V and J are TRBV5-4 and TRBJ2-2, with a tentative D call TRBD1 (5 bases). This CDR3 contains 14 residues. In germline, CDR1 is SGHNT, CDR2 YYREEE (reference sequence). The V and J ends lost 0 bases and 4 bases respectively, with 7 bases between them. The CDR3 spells CASSLAQGTGELFF. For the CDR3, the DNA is TGTGCCAGCAGCTTGGCTCAGGGCACCGGGGAGCTGTTTTTT.

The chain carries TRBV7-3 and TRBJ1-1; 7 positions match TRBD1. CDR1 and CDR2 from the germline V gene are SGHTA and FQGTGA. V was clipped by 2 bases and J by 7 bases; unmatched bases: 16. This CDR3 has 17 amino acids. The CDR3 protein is CASSLSGDRAGGGEAFF. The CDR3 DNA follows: TGTGCCAGCAGCTTATCTGGCGACAGGGCTGGTGGGGGTGAAGCTTTCTTT.

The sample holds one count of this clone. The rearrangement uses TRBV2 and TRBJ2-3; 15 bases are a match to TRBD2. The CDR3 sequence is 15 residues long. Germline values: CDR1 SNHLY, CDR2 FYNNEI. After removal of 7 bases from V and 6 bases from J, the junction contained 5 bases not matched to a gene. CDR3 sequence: CASTRTSGRVDTQYF. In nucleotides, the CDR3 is TGTGCCAGCACACGGACTAGCGGGAGGGTGGATACGCAGTATTTT.

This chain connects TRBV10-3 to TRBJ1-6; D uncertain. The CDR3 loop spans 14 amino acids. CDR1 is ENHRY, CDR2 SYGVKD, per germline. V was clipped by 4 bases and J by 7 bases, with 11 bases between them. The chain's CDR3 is CAISAYLANSPLHF. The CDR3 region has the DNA TGTGCCATCAGTGCCTACCTCGCCAATTCACCCCTCCACTTT.

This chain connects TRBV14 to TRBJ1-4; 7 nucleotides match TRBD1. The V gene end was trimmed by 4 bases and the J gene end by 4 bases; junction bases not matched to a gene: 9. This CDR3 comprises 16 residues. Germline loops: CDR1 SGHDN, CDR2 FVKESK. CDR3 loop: CASSPGWTGDNEKLFF. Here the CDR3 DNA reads TGTGCCAGCAGCCCCGGATGGACAGGTGATAATGAAAAACTGTTTTTT. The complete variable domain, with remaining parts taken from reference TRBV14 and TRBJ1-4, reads EAGVTQFPSHSVIEKGQTVTLRCDPISGHDNLYWYRRVMGKEIKFLLHFVKESKQDESGMPNNRFLAERTGGTYSTLKVQPAELEDSGVYFCASSPGWTGDNEKLFFGSGTQLSVL.

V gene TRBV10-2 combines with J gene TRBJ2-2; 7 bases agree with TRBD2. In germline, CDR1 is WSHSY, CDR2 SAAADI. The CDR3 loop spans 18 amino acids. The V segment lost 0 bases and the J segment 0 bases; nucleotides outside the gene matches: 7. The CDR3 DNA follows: TGCGCCAGCAGTGAGTCGGGACCCCGGGGGGCGAACACCGGGGAGCTGTTTTTT. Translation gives CASSESGPRGANTGELFF.

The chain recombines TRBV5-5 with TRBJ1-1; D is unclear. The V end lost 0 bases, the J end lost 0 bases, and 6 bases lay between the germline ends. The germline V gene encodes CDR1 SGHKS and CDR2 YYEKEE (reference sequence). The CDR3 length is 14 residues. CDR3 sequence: CASSLGTMNTEAFF. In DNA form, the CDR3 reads TGTGCCAGCAGCTTGGGGACCATGAACACTGAAGCTTTCTTT. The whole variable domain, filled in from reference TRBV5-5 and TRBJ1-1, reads DAGVTQSPTHLIKTRGQQVTLRCSPISGHKSVSWYQQVLGQGPQFIFQYYEKEERGRGNFPDRFSARQFPNYSSELNVNALLLGDSALYLCASSLGTMNTEAFFGQGTRLTVV.

CDR3 bases: TGCGCCAGCAGCCCCCGGGACAGGGGGCGCCGGAGCAATCAGCCCCAGCATTTT. Protein product: CASSPRDRGRRSNQPQHF. J is TRBJ1-5 and V is TRBV23-1; the match to TRBD1 covers 12 bases. TRBV23-1 is treated as an ORF (open reading frame) with a function not yet certain. J lost 1 base, V lost 6 bases, and 10 bases had no gene match. The CDR3 loop spans 18 amino acids.

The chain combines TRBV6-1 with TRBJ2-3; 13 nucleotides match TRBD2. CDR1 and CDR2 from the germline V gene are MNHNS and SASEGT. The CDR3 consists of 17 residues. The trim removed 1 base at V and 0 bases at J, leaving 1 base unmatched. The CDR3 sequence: CASSEGTSGRSTDTQYF. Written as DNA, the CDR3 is TGTGCCAGCAGTGAAGGGACTAGCGGGAGAAGCACAGATACGCAGTATTTT.

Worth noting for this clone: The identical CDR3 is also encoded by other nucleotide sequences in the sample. The CDR3 nucleotides read TGTGCCAGCAGGGAGAGCAATCAGCCCCAGCATTTT. It codes for CASRESNQPQHF. V gene TRBV28 combines with J gene TRBJ1-5, with D unclear. Trimming took 6 bases from V and 1 from J, leaving 4 bases between them. Germline CDR1 is MDHEN and CDR2 is SYDVKM. This CDR3 contains 12 residues.

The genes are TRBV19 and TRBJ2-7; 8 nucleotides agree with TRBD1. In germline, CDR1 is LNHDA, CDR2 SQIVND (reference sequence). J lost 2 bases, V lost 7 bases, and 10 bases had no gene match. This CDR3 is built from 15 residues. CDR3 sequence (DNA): TGTGCCAGTACCGCCGGGACAGGAGGAGCCTACGAGCAGTACTTC. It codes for CASTAGTGGAYEQYF. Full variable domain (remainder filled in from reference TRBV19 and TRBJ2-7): DGGITQSPKYLFRKEGQNVTLSCEQNLNHDAMYWYRQDPGQGLRLIYYSQIVNDFQKGDIAEGYSVSREKKESFPLTVTSAQKNPTAFYLCASTAGTGGAYEQYFGPGTRLTVT.

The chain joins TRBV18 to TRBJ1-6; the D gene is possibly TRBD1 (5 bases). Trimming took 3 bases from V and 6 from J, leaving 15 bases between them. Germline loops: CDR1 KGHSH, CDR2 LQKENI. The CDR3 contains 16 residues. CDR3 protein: CASSPREGQGNSPLHF. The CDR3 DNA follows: TGTGCCAGCTCACCCAGGGAGGGTCAGGGTAATTCACCCCTCCACTTT.

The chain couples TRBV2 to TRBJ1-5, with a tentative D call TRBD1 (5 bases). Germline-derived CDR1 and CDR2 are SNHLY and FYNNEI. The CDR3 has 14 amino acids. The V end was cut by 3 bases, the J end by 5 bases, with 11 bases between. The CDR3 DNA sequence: TGTGCCAGCAGTGAGGGGGGGAAGTATCAGCCCCAGCATTTT. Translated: CASSEGGKYQPQHF.